The table lists the clone carrying this TCR beta chain with a count of one. The data stem from a study of blood T cell repertoires in COVID-19. Across the study: COVID-19 samples collected from the United States, Italy and Spain covered acute and convalescent phases. Sources were T cells, B-cell-depleted T cells, or PBMCs; the material itself was cDNA or gDNA.

Authors' methods: The authors estimated nucleated cell counts from reference gene primer amplification. TCRdb's table, derived via immunoSEQ multiplex PCR, lists solely in-frame clones and lacks some. From that table come the V and J calls and clone size; the DNA was used to work out D and trimming. The sample consists of about 200,000 clones, around 86% of them appearing once. CDR3 length equals 14 residues. CDR1 and CDR2 from the germline V gene are SGHAT and FQNNGV. Trimming removed 1 base at V and 2 bases at J, with 9 bases between. The receptor comes from a woman in her 70s with COVID-19, enrolled during active disease. Sequencing input: peripheral blood. The chain recombines TRBV11-2 with TRBJ2-7; D remains unclear. The CDR3 sequence: CASSLADGAYEQYF. CDR3 bases: TGTGCCAGCAGCTTAGCCGACGGAGCCTACGAGCAGTACTTC.